The 16 T cell receptor beta chains below were found in one sample sequenced in a study of cytomegalovirus exposure and HLA in healthy donors. In the PCR, 60 Vbeta and 13 Jbeta primers were used. The method was immunoSEQ multiplex PCR; TCRdb's version includes in-frame clones alone and lacks a portion of them. The table includes approximately 78,000 clones, 65% to 80% detected once. The sequencing input was PBMCs. The receptors come from a man aged 35 to 55 in good health and CMV-seropositive.

The CDR3 region is CASSEQGAYGYTF. In DNA, the CDR3 is TGTGCCAGCAGTGAACAGGGGGCATATGGCTACACCTTC. This rearrangement joins TRBV2 to TRBJ1-2, with 8 bases lining up with TRBD1. The CDR3 totals 13 residues. Germline V gene lookup returns CDR1 SNHLY and CDR2 FYNNEI. Trimming at V came to 2 bases and at J to 5 bases, leaving 1 base not matched to a gene.

This clone showed up just a few times. The CDR3 here is CAIRDGQEGEKLFF. CDR3 coding DNA: TGTGCCATCCGGGATGGCCAGGAGGGTGAAAAACTGTTTTTT. The V call is TRBV10-3, the J call TRBJ1-4; the D is unclear. The CDR3 is 14 residues long. Germline loops: CDR1 ENHRY, CDR2 SYGVKD. Trimming removed 8 bases at V and 7 bases at J, with 17 bases between.

This clone was detected a few times. V is TRBV5-1 and J is TRBJ1-6; D ambiguous. Per germline, CDR1 SGHRS and CDR2 YFSETQ. Deletions cut 4 bases from V and 10 bases from J, with 18 bases between. The CDR3 is made up of 15 amino acids. The CDR3 sequence: CASSLEDLRLSPLHF. CDR3 DNA sequence: TGCGCCAGCAGCCTGGAGGACTTGCGCCTATCACCCCTCCACTTT.

The V and J genes are TRBV5-6 and TRBJ1-6; TRBD1 matches at 8 bases. This CDR3 is 13 amino acids long. With V trimmed by 1 base and J by 14 bases, 5 bases remained unmatched. In germline, CDR1 is SGHDT, CDR2 YYEEEE. DNA of the CDR3: TGTGCCAGCAGCTTGAACGGGGGACAGGCCCTCCACTTT. This gives the protein CASSLNGGQALHF.

The V call is TRBV5-4, the J call TRBJ1-1; D gene ambiguous. CDR1 SGHNT and CDR2 YYREEE come from the germline V gene (reference sequence). This CDR3 has 14 amino acids. Trimming removed 4 bases at V and 3 bases at J, with 13 bases between. The CDR3 DNA sequence: TGTGCCAGCAGCCCATCCTACCAGGACACTGAAGCTTTCTTT. Translated: CASSPSYQDTEAFF.

This sequence joins TRBV6-6 and TRBJ1-5; D is unclear. V lost 8 bases to trimming and J lost 0 bases, with 11 bases between them. The CDR3 spans 14 residues. Germline V CDR1 and CDR2: MNHNY, SVGAGI (reference sequence). The CDR3, as DNA: TGTGCCAGCGGACTAGTTCATAGCAATCAGCCCCAGCATTTT. Translation: CASGLVHSNQPQHF.

This clone was detected a few times. The rearrangement uses TRBV7-3 and TRBJ2-2; D is possibly TRBD1 (5 bases). V shed 6 bases and J shed 6 bases, with 17 bases lying between them. The CDR3 contains 15 residues. Germline values: CDR1 SGHTA, CDR2 FQGTGA. CDR3 sequence (DNA): TGTGCCAGCAGTCTAGAGGTGGGGCTCGCCGGGGAGCTGTTTTTT. Encoded protein: CASSLEVGLAGELFF.

The chain employs TRBV6-1 and TRBJ2-1, with 11 bases that match TRBD1. The CDR3 length is 14 residues. The germline gives CDR1 MNHNS, CDR2 SASEGT. V was clipped by 7 bases and J by 9 bases; unmatched bases: 8. CDR3 loop: CASIRTGGRVEQFF. The DNA for the CDR3 is TGTGCCAGCATTCGGACAGGGGGCCGGGTTGAGCAGTTCTTC.

This chain connects TRBV4-1 to TRBJ1-1; 7 positions agree with TRBD1. V shed 2 bases, J shed 6 bases, and the junction held 6 bases outside the gene matches. CDR3 length: 14 amino acids. The V gene's germline CDR1 is MGHRA and CDR2 YSYEKL. CDR3 region: CASSQLTGTAEAFF. CDR3 sequence (DNA): TGCGCCAGCAGCCAATTAACGGGGACAGCTGAAGCTTTCTTT.

This sequence joins TRBV6-4 and TRBJ2-5; TRBD2 matches 9 bases. The germline V gene has CDR1 MRHNA and CDR2 SNTAGT. The V gene end was trimmed by 0 bases and the J gene end by 1 base; junction bases not matched to a gene: 27. The CDR3 is 24 residues long. For the CDR3, the DNA is TGTGCCAGCAGTGACTCGCCGGTGCGAGGCTCGGAGGGACTAGGACTAGCGACCCAAGAGACCCAGTACTTC. Protein: CASSDSPVRGSEGLGLATQETQYF.

As regards this clone: The junction departs from the called germline gene at one end, perhaps through a read error. The chain has TRBV6-5 and TRBJ2-5, with a possible D match to TRBD2 (5 bases). The germline V gene encodes CDR1 MNHEY and CDR2 SVGAGI. The CDR3 totals 13 residues. The CDR3 nucleotides read TGTGCCAGCAGTACGGACTTGCAAGGGACCCAGTACTTC. Translating gives CASSTDLQGTQYF.

The J gene is TRBJ2-6, the V gene TRBV2; TRBD1 is a possible D gene (5 bases). From germline, CDR1 is SNHLY and CDR2 FYNNEI. Trimming removed 7 bases from V and 1 base from J, with 5 bases in between. The CDR3 runs to 13 residues. CDR3 region: CASKGSGANVLTF. The CDR3 region has the DNA TGTGCCAGCAAGGGGTCTGGGGCCAACGTCCTGACTTTC.

The chain has TRBV6-1 and TRBJ2-5; D is uncertain. V lost 3 bases and J lost 11, with 19 bases in between. The CDR3 is 14 amino acids. The germline V gene has CDR1 MNHNS and CDR2 SASEGT. The CDR3 loop is CASSEVHDGSEQYF. CDR3 DNA: TGTGCCAGCAGTGAGGTCCATGACGGTTCGGAGCAGTACTTC.

The chain employs TRBV12-2 and TRBJ1-1; no DNA check was done on the table's D call, TRBD1. TRBV12-2 counts as a pseudogene. CDR3 size: 17 residues. The CDR3 region has the DNA TGTGCAAGTCGCTTAGCGGGACAGGGGGCTGGGGGCACTGAAGCTTTCTTT. Protein: CASRLAGQGAGGTEAFF.

V is TRBV6-1 and J is TRBJ1-2, with D possibly being TRBD1 (5 bases). From germline, CDR1 is MNHNS and CDR2 SASEGT. The ends were cut back, 6 bases at V and 3 bases at J, with 14 bases in the middle. The CDR3 is 14 residues long. CDR3 protein: CASRVGQEHYGYTF. CDR3 nucleotide sequence: TGTGCCAGCAGGGTGGGGCAGGAACACTATGGCTACACCTTC.

The gene calls are TRBV5-1 and TRBJ2-7; 10 positions match TRBD1. CDR1 is SGHRS, CDR2 YFSETQ, per germline. This CDR3 has 14 amino acids. The ends lost 4 bases at V and 6 bases at J; junction bases unmatched: 7. CDR3 nucleotide sequence: TGCGCCAGCAGCGGGAGACAGGGGGCTAGCGAGCAGTACTTC. It yields the protein CASSGRQGASEQYF.